This T cell receptor beta chain was sequenced during a study of T cells in localized non-small cell lung cancer. General study results and limits: Because researchers sequenced only one region of the tumor, heterogeneity is still possible. Overall survival was longer when the density of T cells in the blood was higher.

Remarks on this clone: Its target is unknown.

The CDR3 has 15 amino acids. The V gene end was trimmed by 4 bases and the J gene end by 3 bases; junction bases not matched to a gene: 6. Germline V lookup: CDR1 SGHRS, CDR2 YFSETQ. Generated by immunoSEQ multiplex PCR, the TCRdb table keeps only in-frame clones and is missing some. The table includes 35,000 or so clones, about 83% detected once. The source of this sequence is a woman aged 35 to 75 with stage I lung adenocarcinoma. The chain links TRBV5-1 to TRBJ1-1; TRBD1 matches 10 bases. Source: peripheral blood, taken before any cancer treatment. CDR3 region: CASSPTGTGDTEAFF. The CDR3 nucleotides read TGCGCCAGCAGCCCGACCGGGACAGGGGACACTGAAGCTTTCTTT.